This T cell receptor (beta chain) was obtained from a study of identical twins. Germline-derived CDR1 and CDR2 are SGHRS and YFSETQ. This CDR3 is 12 amino acids long. Findings of the study overall: Twin-shared out-of-frame alpha sequences were enriched for low generation probability. It was out-of-frame TCR alpha sharing in monozygotic twins that models underestimated.

Concerning this clonotype itself: Its antigen is still unknown. Germline is not matched at one junction end, which may reflect a read error.

cDNA carried unique molecular identifiers, and a universal primer site was added by template switching. MiXCR, run by TCRdb on the 5' RACE reads, gives a single entry per CDR3 protein. The repertoire holds about 450,000 distinct CDR3 sequences, with roughly 18% as singletons. The rearrangement joins TRBV5-1 to TRBJ1-2; D is uncertain. Sequencing was done on a sample of naive T cells sorted from blood. This clonotype was obtained from a man aged 50-59 years in good health. The CDR3 reads CASSLGGYGCTF. CDR3 DNA sequence: TGCGCCAGCAGCTTGGGAGGGTACGGCTGCACCTTC.